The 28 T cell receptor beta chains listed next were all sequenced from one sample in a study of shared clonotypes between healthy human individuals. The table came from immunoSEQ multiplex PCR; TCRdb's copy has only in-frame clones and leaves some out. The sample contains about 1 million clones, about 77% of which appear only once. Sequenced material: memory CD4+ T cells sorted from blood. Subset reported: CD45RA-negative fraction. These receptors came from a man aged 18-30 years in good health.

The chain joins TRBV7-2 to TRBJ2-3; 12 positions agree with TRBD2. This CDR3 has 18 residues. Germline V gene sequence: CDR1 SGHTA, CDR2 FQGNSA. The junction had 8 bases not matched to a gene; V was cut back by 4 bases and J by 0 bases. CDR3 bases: TGTGCCAGCAGCTATGCCGGGACTAGCGGGCGCAGCACAGATACGCAGTATTTT. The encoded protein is CASSYAGTSGRSTDTQYF.

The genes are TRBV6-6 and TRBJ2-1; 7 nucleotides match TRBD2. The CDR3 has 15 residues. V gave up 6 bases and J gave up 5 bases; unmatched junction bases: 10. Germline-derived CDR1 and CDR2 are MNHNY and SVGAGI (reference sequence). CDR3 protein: CASSPRGGSNNEQFF. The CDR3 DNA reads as TGTGCCAGCAGCCCTCGTGGCGGGAGTAACAATGAGCAGTTCTTC.

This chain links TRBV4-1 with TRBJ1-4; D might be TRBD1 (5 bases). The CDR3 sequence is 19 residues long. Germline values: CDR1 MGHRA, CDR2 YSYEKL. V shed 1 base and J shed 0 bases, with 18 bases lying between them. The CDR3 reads CASSQVGTLTVATNEKLFF. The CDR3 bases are TGCGCCAGCAGCCAAGTTGGGACTTTGACAGTTGCAACTAATGAAAAACTGTTTTTT.

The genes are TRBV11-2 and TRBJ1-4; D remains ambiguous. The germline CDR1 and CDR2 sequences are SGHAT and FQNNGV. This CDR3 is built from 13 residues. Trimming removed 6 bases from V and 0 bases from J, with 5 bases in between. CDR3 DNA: TGTGCCAGCAGGGGCGCAACTAATGAAAAACTGTTTTTT. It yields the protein CASRGATNEKLFF.

The CDR3 here is CSVVGRPNTGELFF. CDR3 coding DNA: TGCAGCGTTGTCGGCAGACCGAACACCGGGGAGCTGTTTTTT. The chain employs TRBV29-1 and TRBJ2-2, with no clear D. The V and J ends lost 4 bases and 0 bases respectively, with 9 bases between them. The CDR3 extends over 14 amino acids. Germline assignment: CDR1 SQVTM and CDR2 ANQGSEA.

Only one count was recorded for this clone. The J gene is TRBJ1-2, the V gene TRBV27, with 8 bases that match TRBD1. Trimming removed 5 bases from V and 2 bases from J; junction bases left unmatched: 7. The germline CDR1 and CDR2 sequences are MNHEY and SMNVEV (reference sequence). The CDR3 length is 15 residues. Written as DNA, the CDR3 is TGTGCCAGCAGTCTCCAGGGGGCACCGAACTATGGCTACACCTTC. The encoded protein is CASSLQGAPNYGYTF.

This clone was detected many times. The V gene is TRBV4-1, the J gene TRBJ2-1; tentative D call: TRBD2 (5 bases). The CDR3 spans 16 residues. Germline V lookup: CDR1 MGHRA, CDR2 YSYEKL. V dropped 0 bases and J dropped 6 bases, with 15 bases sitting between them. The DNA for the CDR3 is TGCGCCAGCAGCCAAGAGGACTTCGTTAAACCCAATGAGCAGTTCTTC. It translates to CASSQEDFVKPNEQFF.

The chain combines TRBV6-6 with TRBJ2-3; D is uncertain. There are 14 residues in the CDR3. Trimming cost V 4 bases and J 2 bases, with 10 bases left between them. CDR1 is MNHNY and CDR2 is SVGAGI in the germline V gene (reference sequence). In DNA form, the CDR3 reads TGTGCCAGCAGTTGGGGTTCCCCCACAGATACGCAGTATTTT. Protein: CASSWGSPTDTQYF.

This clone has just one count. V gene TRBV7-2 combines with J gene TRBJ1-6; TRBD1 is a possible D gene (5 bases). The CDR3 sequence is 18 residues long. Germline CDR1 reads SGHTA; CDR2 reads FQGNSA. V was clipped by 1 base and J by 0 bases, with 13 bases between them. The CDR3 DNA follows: TGTGCCAGCAGCTTAGTTGGGGGGAAGGGCTCCTATAATTCACCCCTCCACTTT. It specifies CASSLVGGKGSYNSPLHF. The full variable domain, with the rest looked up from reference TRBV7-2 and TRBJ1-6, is GAGVSQSPSNKVTEKGKDVELRCDPISGHTALYWYRQSLGQGLEFLIYFQGNSAPDKSGLPSDRFSAERTGGSVSTLTIQRTQQEDSAVYLCASSLVGGKGSYNSPLHFGNGTRLTVT.

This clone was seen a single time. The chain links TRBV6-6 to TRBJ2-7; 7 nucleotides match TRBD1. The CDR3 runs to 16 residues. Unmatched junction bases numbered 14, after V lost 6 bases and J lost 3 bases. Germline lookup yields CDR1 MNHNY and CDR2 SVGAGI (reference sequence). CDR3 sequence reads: CASSPRAGTANYEQYF. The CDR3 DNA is TGTGCCAGCAGCCCCCGGGCTGGGACAGCTAACTACGAGCAGTACTTC.

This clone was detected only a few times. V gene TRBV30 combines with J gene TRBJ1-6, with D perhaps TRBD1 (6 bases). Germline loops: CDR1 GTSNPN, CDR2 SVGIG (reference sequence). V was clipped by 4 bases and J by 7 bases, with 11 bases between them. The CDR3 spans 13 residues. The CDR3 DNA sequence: TGTGCCTGGAAGGGGGGTAGGAATTCACCCCTCCACTTT. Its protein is CAWKGGRNSPLHF.

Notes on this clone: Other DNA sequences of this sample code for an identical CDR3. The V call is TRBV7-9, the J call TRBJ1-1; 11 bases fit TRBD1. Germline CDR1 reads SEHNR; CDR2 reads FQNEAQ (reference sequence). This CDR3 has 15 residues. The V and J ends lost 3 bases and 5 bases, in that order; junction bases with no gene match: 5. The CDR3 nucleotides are TGTGCCAGCAGCTTGGGACAGGGGGGTGGAACTGAAGCTTTCTTT. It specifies CASSLGQGGGTEAFF.

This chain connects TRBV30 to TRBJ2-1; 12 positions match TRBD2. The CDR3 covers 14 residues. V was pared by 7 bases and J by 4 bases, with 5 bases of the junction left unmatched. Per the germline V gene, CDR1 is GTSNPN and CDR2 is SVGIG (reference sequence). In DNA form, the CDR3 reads TGTGCCTCTTCCGGGACTAGCGGGTACAATGAGCAGTTCTTC. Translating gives CASSGTSGYNEQFF. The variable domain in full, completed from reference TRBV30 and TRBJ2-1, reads SQTIHQWPATLVQPVGSPLSLECTVEGTSNPNLYWYRQAAGRGLQLLFYSVGIGQISSEVPQNLSASRPQDRQFILSSKKLLLSDSGFYLCASSGTSGYNEQFFGPGTRLTVL.

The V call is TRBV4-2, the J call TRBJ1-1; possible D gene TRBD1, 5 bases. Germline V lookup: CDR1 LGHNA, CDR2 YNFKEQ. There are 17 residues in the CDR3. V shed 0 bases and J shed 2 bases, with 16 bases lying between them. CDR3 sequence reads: CASSQDLGDRGNTEAFF. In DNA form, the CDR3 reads TGTGCCAGCAGCCAAGATCTAGGTGATAGGGGAAACACTGAAGCTTTCTTT.

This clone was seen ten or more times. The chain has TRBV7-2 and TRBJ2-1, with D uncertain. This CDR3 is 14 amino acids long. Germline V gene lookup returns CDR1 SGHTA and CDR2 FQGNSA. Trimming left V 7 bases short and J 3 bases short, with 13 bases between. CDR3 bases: TGTGCCAGCACCACCGCGGCCGTCTACAATGAGCAGTTCTTC. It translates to CASTTAAVYNEQFF.

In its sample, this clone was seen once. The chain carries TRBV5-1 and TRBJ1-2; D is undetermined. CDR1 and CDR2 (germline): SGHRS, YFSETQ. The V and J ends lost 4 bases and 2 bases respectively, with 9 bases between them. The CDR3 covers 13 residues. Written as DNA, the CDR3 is TGCGCCAGCAGCCCGAGCGAAAACTATGGCTACACCTTC. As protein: CASSPSENYGYTF.

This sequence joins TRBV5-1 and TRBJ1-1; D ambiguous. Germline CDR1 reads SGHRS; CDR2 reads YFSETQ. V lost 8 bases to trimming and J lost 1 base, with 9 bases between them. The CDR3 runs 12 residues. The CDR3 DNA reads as TGCGCCAGTCAACGGGAGAACACTGAAGCTTTCTTT. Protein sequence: CASQRENTEAFF.

CDR3 sequence reads: CASSYFSGELFF. CDR3 nucleotide sequence: TGTGCCAGCAGTTACTTCTCCGGGGAGCTGTTTTTT. The V gene is TRBV2, the J gene TRBJ2-2; D unresolved. The length of the CDR3 is 12 residues. Germline values: CDR1 SNHLY, CDR2 FYNNEI. V was cut by 5 bases and J by 6 bases, with 7 bases left in between.

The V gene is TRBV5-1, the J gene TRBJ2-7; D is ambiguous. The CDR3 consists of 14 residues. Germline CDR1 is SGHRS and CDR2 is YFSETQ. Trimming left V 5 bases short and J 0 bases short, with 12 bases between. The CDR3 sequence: CASSMAPPSYEQYF. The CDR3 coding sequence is TGCGCCAGCAGTATGGCTCCCCCCTCCTACGAGCAGTACTTC.

For the CDR3, the DNA is TGTGCCAGCAGTGAATCCAGACAGGGGGGAGGCTCCTACGAGCAGTACTTC. Protein product: CASSESRQGGGSYEQYF. The V gene is TRBV25-1, the J gene TRBJ2-7; TRBD1 matches 9 bases. Trimming removed 1 base from V and 0 bases from J; junction bases left unmatched: 7. Germline V gene data show CDR1 as MGHDK and CDR2 as SYGVNS. This CDR3 comprises 17 residues.

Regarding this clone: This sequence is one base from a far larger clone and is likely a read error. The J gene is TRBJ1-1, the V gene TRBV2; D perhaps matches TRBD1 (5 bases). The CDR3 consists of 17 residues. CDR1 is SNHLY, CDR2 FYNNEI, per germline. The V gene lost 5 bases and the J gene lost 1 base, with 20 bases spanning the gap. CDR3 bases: TGTGCCAGCAGTTATGAGGGACTGAGGCGCACGAACACTGAAGCTTTCTTT. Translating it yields CASSYEGLRRTNTEAFF.

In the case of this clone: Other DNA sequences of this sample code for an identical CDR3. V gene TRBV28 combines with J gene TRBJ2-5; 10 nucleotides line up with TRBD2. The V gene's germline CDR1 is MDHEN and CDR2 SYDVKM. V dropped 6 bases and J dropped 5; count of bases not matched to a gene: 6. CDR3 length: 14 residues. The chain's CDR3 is CASRASGGGETQYF. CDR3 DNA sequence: TGTGCCAGCAGAGCTAGCGGGGGCGGGGAGACCCAGTACTTC. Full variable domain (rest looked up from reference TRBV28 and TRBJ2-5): DVKVTQSSRYLVKRTGEKVFLECVQDMDHENMFWYRQDPGLGLRLIYFSYDVKMKEKGDIPEGYSVSREKKERFSLILESASTNQTSMYLCASRASGGGETQYFGPGTRLLVL.

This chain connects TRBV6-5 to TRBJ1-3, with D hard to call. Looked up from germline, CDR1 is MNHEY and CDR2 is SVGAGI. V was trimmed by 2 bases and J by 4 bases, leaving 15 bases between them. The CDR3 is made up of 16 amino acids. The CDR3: CASSYRGTVRGNTIYF. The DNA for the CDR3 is TGTGCCAGCAGTTACCGCGGCACCGTCCGAGGAAACACCATATATTTT.

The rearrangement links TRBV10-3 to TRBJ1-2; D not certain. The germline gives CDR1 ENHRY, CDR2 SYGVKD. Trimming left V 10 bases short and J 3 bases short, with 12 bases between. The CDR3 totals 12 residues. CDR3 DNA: TGTGCCACCAGGATTCGGGACTATGGCTACACCTTC. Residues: CATRIRDYGYTF.

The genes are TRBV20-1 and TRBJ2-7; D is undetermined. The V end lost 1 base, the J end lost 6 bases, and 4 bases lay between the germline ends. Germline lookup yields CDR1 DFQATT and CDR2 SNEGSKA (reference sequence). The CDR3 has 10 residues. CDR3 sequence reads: CSARGGEQYF. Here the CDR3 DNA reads TGCAGTGCTAGAGGGGGCGAGCAGTACTTC.

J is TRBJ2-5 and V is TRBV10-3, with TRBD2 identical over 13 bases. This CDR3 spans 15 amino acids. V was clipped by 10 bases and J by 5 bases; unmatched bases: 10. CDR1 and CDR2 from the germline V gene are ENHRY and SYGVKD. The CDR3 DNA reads TGTGCCACCAGGACTAGCGGGGGCCTCGGGGAGACCCAGTACTTC. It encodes CATRTSGGLGETQYF.

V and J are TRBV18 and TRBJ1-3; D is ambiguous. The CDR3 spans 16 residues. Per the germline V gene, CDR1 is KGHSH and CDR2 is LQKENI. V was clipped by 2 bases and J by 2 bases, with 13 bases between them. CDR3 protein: CASSPYVLAPGNTIYF. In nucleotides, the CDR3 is TGTGCCAGCTCACCATACGTACTTGCTCCTGGAAACACCATATATTTT. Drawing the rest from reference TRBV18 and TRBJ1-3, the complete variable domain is NAGVMQNPRHLVRRRGQEARLRCSPMKGHSHVYWYRQLPEEGLKFMVYLQKENIIDESGMPKERFSAEFPKEGPSILRIQQVVRGDSAAYFCASSPYVLAPGNTIYFGEGSWLTVV.

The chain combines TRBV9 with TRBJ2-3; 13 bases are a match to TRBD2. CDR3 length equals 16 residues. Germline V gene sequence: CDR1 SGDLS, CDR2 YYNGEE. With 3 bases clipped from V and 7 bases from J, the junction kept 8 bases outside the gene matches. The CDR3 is CASSDGTSGVMNTQYF. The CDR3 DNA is TGTGCCAGCAGCGACGGGACTAGCGGGGTAATGAATACGCAGTATTTT. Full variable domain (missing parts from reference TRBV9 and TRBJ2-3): DSGVTQTPKHLITATGQRVTLRCSPRSGDLSVYWYQQSLDQGLQFLIQYYNGEERAKGNILERFSAQQFPDLHSELNLSSLELGDSALYFCASSDGTSGVMNTQYFGPGTRLTVL.